A single sample gave rise to the 16 T cell receptor beta chains below, sequenced in a study of CXCR3-negative and CXCR3-positive naive CD8 T cells. Each TRB cDNA library was prepared by 5' RACE (with UMI labels). TCRdb re-called the 5' RACE reads, yielding one record per CDR3 amino acid sequence without DNA. This sample's table reports 100,000 to 150,000 distinct CDR3 sequences. The specimen sequenced was naive CXCR3- CD8+ T cells from blood. Subset defined: CD45RO-CCR7+CD27+CD95- naive CD8+ T cells lacking CXCR3 (TNR3-). Receptors originate from a human donor in good health. Some clones in this sample may be carry-over from other donors' samples.

V is TRBV5-1 and J is TRBJ2-7; TCRdb's D call of TRBD2 is untestable without DNA. Germline CDR1 SGHRS, CDR2 YFSETQ. The CDR3 is made up of 15 amino acids. The CDR3 protein is CASSEGLAGGYEQYF.

The J gene is TRBJ2-2, the V gene TRBV23-1; TCRdb calls TRBD2, which cannot be checked without DNA. TRBV23-1 is an ORF for which the function is uncertain. CDR3 length: 17 amino acids. The CDR3 reads CASSQSVSGGVTGELFF.

This chain uses TRBV29-1 with TRBJ2-7; with no DNA, the TCRdb D assignment of TRBD1 cannot be verified. The CDR3 is 12 residues long. Germline CDR1 reads SQVTM; CDR2 reads ANQGSEA. The chain's CDR3 is CSVLRGGYEQYF.

This chain joins TRBV15 and TRBJ1-5; as DNA is missing, the TRBD1 call by TCRdb cannot be tested. CDR1 LNHNV and CDR2 YYDKDF come from the germline V gene (reference sequence). This CDR3 is 16 amino acids long. CDR3 sequence reads: CATSREGGPLGQPQHF.

The rearrangement joins TRBV7-8 to TRBJ2-5. Germline CDR1 and CDR2: SGHVS and FQNEAQ. The CDR3 is 17 amino acids. The CDR3 sequence is CASSLALVSAAQESQYF.

The chain joins TRBV28 to TRBJ2-2; TCRdb's assignment of TRBD1 cannot be checked, as there is no DNA. The CDR3 length is 17 residues. CDR1 is MDHEN and CDR2 is SYDVKM in the germline V gene. CDR3 sequence: CASSLSTTDLITGELFF.

This chain joins TRBV4-1 and TRBJ2-7; TCRdb lists TRBD1, though no DNA is available to test this call. The CDR3 is 15 amino acids. Per the germline V gene, CDR1 is MGHRA and CDR2 is YSYEKL. CDR3 sequence: CTSAYFEGGPYEQYF.

The chain recombines TRBV28 with TRBJ2-3; TCRdb indicates TRBD1, and absent DNA this call remains unverified. This CDR3 contains 12 residues. Germline values: CDR1 MDHEN, CDR2 SYDVKM. CDR3 in amino acids: CASSAEGDTQYF.

This chain uses TRBV7-9 with TRBJ2-7; TCRdb reports TRBD2, a call that lacks DNA to check it against. The CDR3 runs 15 residues. Germline CDR1 and CDR2: SEHNR and FQNEAQ (reference sequence). The CDR3 is CASSPLAGASSEQYF.

The V and J genes are TRBV21-1 and TRBJ2-1; TCRdb's assignment of TRBD1 cannot be checked, as there is no DNA. TRBV21-1 has pseudogene status. The CDR3 has 17 amino acids. The CDR3 here is CASSAKTGPRMYNEQFF.

The gene calls are TRBV11-2 and TRBJ2-4; without DNA, the TCRdb call of TRBD1 cannot be checked. The CDR3 is made up of 14 amino acids. Germline CDR1 is SGHAT and CDR2 is FQNNGV. The CDR3 protein is CASLQRGDGNIQYF.

The V gene is TRBV29-1, the J gene TRBJ2-1. The germline CDR1 and CDR2 sequences are SQVTM and ANQGSEA. The CDR3 totals 13 residues. CDR3 amino acids: CSVSKSSYNEQFF.

The chain links TRBV28 to TRBJ2-7. Germline CDR1 MDHEN, CDR2 SYDVKM. The CDR3 is made up of 13 amino acids. This CDR3 reads CASSLSTSYEQYF. Full variable domain (outside the CDR3, taken from reference TRBV28 and TRBJ2-7): DVKVTQSSRYLVKRTGEKVFLECVQDMDHENMFWYRQDPGLGLRLIYFSYDVKMKEKGDIPEGYSVSREKKERFSLILESASTNQTSMYLCASSLSTSYEQYFGPGTRLTVT.

This rearrangement joins TRBV7-9 to TRBJ2-7; TCRdb selects TRBD1, and the lack of DNA leaves this call unchecked. Germline V gives CDR1 SEHNR, CDR2 FQNEAQ (reference sequence). This CDR3 is 17 amino acids long. The CDR3 sequence: CASSLAPGQITSYEQYF.

This chain uses TRBV12-3 or TRBV12-4 with TRBJ2-3; TCRdb gives TRBD2 as the D gene, but with no DNA this cannot be confirmed. The CDR3 is 16 residues long. CDR3 loop: CASSTLLAGWGDTQYF.

V gene TRBV28 combines with J gene TRBJ1-5. The CDR3 is 13 residues long. From germline, CDR1 is MDHEN and CDR2 SYDVKM. The CDR3 protein is CATGIRLNQPQHF.